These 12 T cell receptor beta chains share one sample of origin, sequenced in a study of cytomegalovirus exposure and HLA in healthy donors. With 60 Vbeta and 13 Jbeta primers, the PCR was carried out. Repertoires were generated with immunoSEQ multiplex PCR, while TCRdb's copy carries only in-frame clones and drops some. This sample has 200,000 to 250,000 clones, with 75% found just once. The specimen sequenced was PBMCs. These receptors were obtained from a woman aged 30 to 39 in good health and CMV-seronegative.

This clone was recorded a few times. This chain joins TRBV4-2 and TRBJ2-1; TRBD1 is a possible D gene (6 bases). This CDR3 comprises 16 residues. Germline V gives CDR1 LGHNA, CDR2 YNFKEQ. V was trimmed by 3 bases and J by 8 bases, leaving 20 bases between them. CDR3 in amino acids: CASSHGSVGAGDEQFF. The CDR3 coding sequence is TGTGCCAGCAGCCATGGTAGCGTCGGAGCAGGGGATGAGCAGTTCTTC.

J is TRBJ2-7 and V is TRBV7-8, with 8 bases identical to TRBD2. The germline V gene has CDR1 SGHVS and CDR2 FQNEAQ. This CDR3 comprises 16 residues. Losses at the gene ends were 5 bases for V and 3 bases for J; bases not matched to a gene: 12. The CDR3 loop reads CASSLGTRTLYYEQYF. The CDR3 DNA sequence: TGTGCCAGCAGCCTTGGGACTAGAACCTTATACTACGAGCAGTACTTC.

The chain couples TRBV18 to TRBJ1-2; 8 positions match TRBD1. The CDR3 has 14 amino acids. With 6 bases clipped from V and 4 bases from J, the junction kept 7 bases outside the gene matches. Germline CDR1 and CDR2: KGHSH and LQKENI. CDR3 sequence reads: CASSPDREAYGYTF. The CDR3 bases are TGTGCCAGCTCCCCGGACAGGGAGGCCTATGGCTACACCTTC.

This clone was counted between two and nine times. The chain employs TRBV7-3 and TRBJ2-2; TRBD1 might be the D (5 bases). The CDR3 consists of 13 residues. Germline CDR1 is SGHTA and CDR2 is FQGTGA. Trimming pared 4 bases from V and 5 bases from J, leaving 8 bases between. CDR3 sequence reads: CASSSDRTGELFF. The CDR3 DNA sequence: TGTGCCAGCAGCTCCGACAGAACCGGGGAGCTGTTTTTT.

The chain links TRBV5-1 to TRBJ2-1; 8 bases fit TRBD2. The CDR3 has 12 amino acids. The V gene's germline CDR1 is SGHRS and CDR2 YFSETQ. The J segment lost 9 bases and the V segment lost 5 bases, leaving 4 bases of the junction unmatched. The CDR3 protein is CASSFGLAEQFF. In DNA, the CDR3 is TGCGCCAGCAGTTTCGGACTAGCTGAGCAGTTCTTC. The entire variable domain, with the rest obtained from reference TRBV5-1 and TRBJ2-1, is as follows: KAGVTQTPRYLIKTRGQQVTLSCSPISGHRSVSWYQQTPGQGLQFLFEYFSETQRNKGNFPGRFSGRQFSNSRSEMNVSTLELGDSALYLCASSFGLAEQFFGPGTRLTVL.

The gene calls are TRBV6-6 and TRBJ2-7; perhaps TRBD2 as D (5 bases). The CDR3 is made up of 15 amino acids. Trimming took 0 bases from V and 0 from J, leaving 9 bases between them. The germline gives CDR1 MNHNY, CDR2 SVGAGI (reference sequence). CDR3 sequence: CASSYSGESSYEQYF. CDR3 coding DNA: TGTGCCAGCAGTTACTCCGGGGAAAGCTCCTACGAGCAGTACTTC.

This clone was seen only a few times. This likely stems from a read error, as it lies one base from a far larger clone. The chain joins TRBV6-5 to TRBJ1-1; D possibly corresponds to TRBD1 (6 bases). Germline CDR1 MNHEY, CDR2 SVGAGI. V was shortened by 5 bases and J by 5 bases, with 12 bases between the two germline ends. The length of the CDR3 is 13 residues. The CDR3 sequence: CASSTQGGTEAFF. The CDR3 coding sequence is TGTGCCAGCAGTACACAGGGTGGTACTGAAGCTTTCTTT.

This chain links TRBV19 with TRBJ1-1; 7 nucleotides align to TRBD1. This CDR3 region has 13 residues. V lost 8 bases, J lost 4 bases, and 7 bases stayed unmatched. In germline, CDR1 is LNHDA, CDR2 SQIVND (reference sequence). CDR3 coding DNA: TGTGCCAGTCGGGACAGTTTCGCCACTGAAGCTTTCTTT. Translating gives CASRDSFATEAFF.

CDR3 protein: CASSQDRSMNTEAFF. Here the CDR3 DNA reads TGTGCCAGCAGCCAAGACCGGTCAATGAACACTGAAGCTTTCTTT. This chain joins TRBV4-2 and TRBJ1-1, with D uncertain. Trimming took 0 bases from V and 0 from J, leaving 8 bases between them. The CDR3 spans 15 residues. Germline CDR1 is LGHNA and CDR2 is YNFKEQ.

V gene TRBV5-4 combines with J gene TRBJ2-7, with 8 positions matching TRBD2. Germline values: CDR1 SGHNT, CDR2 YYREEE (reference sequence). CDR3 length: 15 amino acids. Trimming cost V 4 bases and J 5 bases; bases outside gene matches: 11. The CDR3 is CASSLGGIAGHEQYF. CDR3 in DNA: TGTGCCAGCAGCCTGGGCGGGATAGCGGGACACGAGCAGTACTTC.

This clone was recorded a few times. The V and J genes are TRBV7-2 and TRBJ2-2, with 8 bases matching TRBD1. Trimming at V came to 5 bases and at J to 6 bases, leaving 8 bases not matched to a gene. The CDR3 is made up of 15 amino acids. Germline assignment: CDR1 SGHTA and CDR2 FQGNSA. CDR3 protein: CASSNWTGWSGELFF. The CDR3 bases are TGTGCCAGCAGCAACTGGACAGGGTGGTCCGGGGAGCTGTTTTTT.

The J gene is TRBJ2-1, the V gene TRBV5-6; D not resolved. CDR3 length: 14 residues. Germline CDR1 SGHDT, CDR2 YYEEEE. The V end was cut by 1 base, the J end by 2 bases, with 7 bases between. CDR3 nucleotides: TGTGCCAGCAGCTTGTGGCTAGCCTACAATGAGCAGTTCTTC. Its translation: CASSLWLAYNEQFF.